Listed below are T cell receptor beta chains from one sample, sequenced in a study of T cell responses to AZD1222 COVID-19 vaccine. Method: immunoSEQ multiplex PCR; TCRdb's copy keeps in-frame clones and lacks some. The data show approximately 26,000 clones, roughly 85% seen once. The sample consisted of peripheral blood, taken 28 days after the second AZD1222 dose. The receptors were gathered from an adult who received the AZD1222 COVID-19 vaccine. CDR3s include the opening cysteine and the closing phenylalanine or tryptophan. The order of the fields is V gene, clone size, D gene, J gene, CDR3 protein, CDR3 DNA. D genes are given only for firm matches. The size field is filled for only some rows; it gives once, few, many or a size class.

TRBV12-1	few	NA	TRBJ2-2	CASSLRTAGGWPGELFF	TGTGCCAGCAGCTTGCGGACCGCGGGGGGGTGGCCCGGGGAGCTGTTTTTT
TRBV7-9	NA	NA	TRBJ2-7	CASSLDYYEQYF	TGTGCCAGCAGCTTAGATTACTACGAGCAGTACTTC
TRBV6-2/TRBV6-3	NA	TRBD1	TRBJ1-5	CASSDTGGKSNQPQHF	TGTGCCAGCAGTGATACAGGGGGAAAGAGCAATCAGCCCCAGCATTTT
TRBV10-3	NA	NA	TRBJ1-5	CAISEGPRGDQPQHF	TGTGCCATCAGCGAGGGACCCCGGGGCGATCAGCCCCAGCATTTT
TRBV3-1/TRBV3-2	NA	NA	TRBJ1-2	CASSAGPRGYGYTF	TGTGCCAGCAGCGCGGGACCTCGGGGCTATGGCTACACCTTC
TRBV5-1	NA	TRBD1	TRBJ1-3	CASSSGTGAVSGNTIYF	TGCGCCAGCAGTTCCGGGACAGGGGCGGTCTCTGGAAACACCATATATTTT
TRBV5-4	NA	NA	TRBJ1-3	CASSTGTQSSGNTIYF	TGTGCCAGCAGCACCGGGACGCAGAGCTCTGGAAACACCATATATTTT
TRBV18	NA	NA	TRBJ1-2	CASSPHPPTVTYGYTF	TGTGCCAGCTCACCTCACCCCCCTACAGTGACCTATGGCTACACCTTC
TRBV5-6	NA	TRBD1	TRBJ1-2	CASFDLGTANYGYTF	TGTGCCAGCTTTGATTTGGGGACAGCTAACTATGGCTACACCTTC
TRBV7-2	NA	NA	TRBJ2-1	CASSFLGGANNEQFF	TGTGCCAGCAGCTTTTTGGGCGGTGCTAACAATGAGCAGTTCTTC
TRBV11-2	NA	NA	TRBJ1-4	CASSLFSGAATNEKLFF	TGTGCCAGCAGCTTATTTTCAGGGGCCGCAACTAATGAAAAACTGTTTTTT
TRBV19	NA	TRBD2	TRBJ2-3	CASKRGAGADTQYF	TGTGCCAGTAAGCGGGGGGCCGGGGCAGATACGCAGTATTTT
TRBV12-3/TRBV12-4	once	NA	TRBJ2-4	CASSTRGDIQYF	TGTGCCAGCAGTACCAGGGGGGACATTCAGTACTTC
TRBV7-2	NA	NA	TRBJ2-3	CASSLLGGGSTDTQYF	TGTGCCAGCAGCTTACTCGGAGGGGGCAGCACAGATACGCAGTATTTT
TRBV7-9	NA	NA	TRBJ1-5	CASSPGAGNQPQHF	TGTGCCAGCAGCCCAGGGGCAGGAAATCAGCCCCAGCATTTT
TRBV7-8	NA	NA	TRBJ2-7	CASSSTKNAQYF	TGTGCCAGCAGCTCGACCAAAAACGCGCAGTACTTC
TRBV6-2/TRBV6-3	NA	NA	TRBJ1-1	CASSYSGITTEAFF	TGTGCCAGCAGTTACTCGGGGATCACTACTGAAGCTTTCTTT
TRBV11-1	NA	NA	TRBJ2-1	CASSPGGPNEQFF	TGTGCCAGCAGCCCGGGGGGCCCCAATGAGCAGTTCTTC
TRBV2	NA	TRBD1	TRBJ1-2	CASGPPGQGNKDYGYTF	TGTGCCAGCGGCCCGCCGGGACAGGGTAATAAGGACTATGGCTACACCTTC
TRBV5-6	few	NA	TRBJ1-1	CASSWGRRNTEAFF	TGTGCCAGCAGCTGGGGACGGAGGAACACTGAAGCTTTCTTT
TRBV7-8	NA	NA	TRBJ1-6	CASSLRGGGSPLHF	TGTGCCAGCAGCTTACGGGGGGGCGGCTCACCCCTCCACTTT
TRBV7-2	NA	NA	TRBJ1-2	CASRGHVTVVNYGYTF	TGTGCCAGCCGGGGACATGTGACAGTGGTTAACTATGGCTACACCTTC
TRBV19	NA	TRBD1	TRBJ2-3	CASSLSGTGGADTQYF	TGTGCCAGTAGCCTTTCCGGGACAGGGGGGGCAGATACGCAGTATTTT
TRBV7-9	once	NA	TRBJ1-4	CASYRLAAGVEYEKLFF	TGTGCCAGCTATCGGTTAGCAGCAGGGGTGGAGTATGAAAAACTGTTTTTT
TRBV3-1/TRBV3-2	NA	NA	TRBJ1-1	CAVRTWGGTEAFF	TGTGCCGTAAGGACCTGGGGGGGTACTGAAGCTTTCTTT
TRBV7-2	NA	NA	TRBJ2-1	CASSFPGGGEQFF	TGTGCCAGCAGCTTTCCGGGGGGCGGTGAGCAGTTCTTC